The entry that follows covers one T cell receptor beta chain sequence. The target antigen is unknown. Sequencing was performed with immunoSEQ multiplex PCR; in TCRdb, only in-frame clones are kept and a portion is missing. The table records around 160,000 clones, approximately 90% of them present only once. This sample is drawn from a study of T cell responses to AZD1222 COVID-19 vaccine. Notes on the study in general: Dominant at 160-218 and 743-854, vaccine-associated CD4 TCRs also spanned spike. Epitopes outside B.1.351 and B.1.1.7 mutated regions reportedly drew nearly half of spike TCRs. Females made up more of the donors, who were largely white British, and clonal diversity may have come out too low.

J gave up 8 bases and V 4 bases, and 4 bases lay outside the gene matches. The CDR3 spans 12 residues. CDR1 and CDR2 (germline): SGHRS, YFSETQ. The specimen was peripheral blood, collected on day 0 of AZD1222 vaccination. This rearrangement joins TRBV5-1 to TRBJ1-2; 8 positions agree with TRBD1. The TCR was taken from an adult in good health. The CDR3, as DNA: TGCGCCAGCAGCGAGCAGGGGGCAGGCTACACCTTC. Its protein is CASSEQGAGYTF.